The clone carrying this TCR beta chain was observed a single time. Data came from immunoSEQ multiplex PCR; TCRdb stores just in-frame clones and leaves some out. The repertoire holds some 25,000 clones, with 70% to 75% as singletons. This specimen comes from a study of pediatric ulcerative colitis. V lost 5 bases and J 5 bases, leaving 21 bases between the germline ends. Germline loops: CDR1 SGHAT, CDR2 FQNNGV. The CDR3 consists of 16 residues. During colonoscopy, one to two rectal pinch biopsies were collected. Sequenced sample: gut tissue. The clonotype was recovered from a boy aged 5-17 years with severe ulcerative colitis. This sequence joins TRBV11-2 and TRBJ2-5; the D gene is possibly TRBD2 (7 bases). The CDR3 region has the DNA TGTGCCAGCAGCCTATCTAGCGGATCTCAGGGGGAGACCCAGTACTTC. Protein: CASSLSSGSQGETQYF.